The next 13 T cell receptor beta chains were all read from a single sample in a study of OX40 agonist ivuxolimab in advanced cancers. TCRdb keeps only in-frame clones here, not all; method: immunoSEQ multiplex PCR. The data contain around 40,000 clones, approximately 90% of them singletons. This specimen was CD4+ or CD8+ T cells sorted from blood, taken in a trial of the OX40 agonist ivuxolimab. These receptors all stem from an adult with an advanced solid tumor such as melanoma, head and neck, liver or kidney cancer.

V is TRBV19 and J is TRBJ1-2, with D uncertain. The CDR3 has 12 amino acids. V was pared by 11 bases and J by 1 base, with 11 bases between. The germline gives CDR1 LNHDA, CDR2 SQIVND (reference sequence). The chain's CDR3 is CACSRFNYGYTF. In DNA form, the CDR3 reads TGTGCCTGCTCAAGATTTAACTATGGCTACACCTTC.

The V call is TRBV11-2, the J call TRBJ2-5, with 7 bases lining up with TRBD1. Trimming cost V 6 bases and J 3 bases; bases outside gene matches: 7. The CDR3 consists of 14 residues. CDR1 SGHAT and CDR2 FQNNGV come from the germline V gene. In DNA, the CDR3 is TGTGCCAGCAGGAAAGGGACAGCTGAAGAGACCCAGTACTTC. It encodes CASRKGTAEETQYF. Supplemented by reference TRBV11-2 and TRBJ2-5, the full variable domain reads EAGVAQSPRYKIIEKRQSVAFWCNPISGHATLYWYQQILGQGPKLLIQFQNNGVVDDSQLPKDRFSAERLKGVDSTLKIQPAKLEDSAVYLCASRKGTAEETQYFGPGTRLLVL.

The rearrangement uses TRBV10-2 and TRBJ1-1; no firm D call. V dropped 2 bases and J dropped 0 bases, with 7 bases sitting between them. The germline V gene encodes CDR1 WSHSY and CDR2 SAAADI. This CDR3 is built from 14 residues. The CDR3 spells CASSEPGMNTEAFF. The CDR3 nucleotides are TGCGCCAGCAGTGAGCCGGGCATGAACACTGAAGCTTTCTTT.

V is TRBV27 and J is TRBJ1-1; TRBD1 is a possible D gene (5 bases). The CDR3 has 12 residues. Between the trimmed V and J ends, which lost 2 bases and 10 bases, there was a span of 11 bases. Germline assignment: CDR1 MNHEY and CDR2 SMNVEV (reference sequence). CDR3 sequence (DNA): TGTGCCAGCAGTTTAGGTGGGGGGTTAGCTTTCTTT. Amino acids: CASSLGGGLAFF.

The CDR3 bases are TGTGCCAGCAGCTCCTCAGGGTATGGTGAAAAACTGTTTTTT. Encoded protein: CASSSSGYGEKLFF. The chain joins TRBV5-6 to TRBJ1-4, with TRBD1 as a possible D gene (5 bases). CDR3 length: 14 amino acids. Per germline, CDR1 SGHDT and CDR2 YYEEEE. V was clipped by 3 bases and J by 7 bases, with 13 bases between them.

The DNA for the CDR3 is TGTGCCAGCAGCTTCGGCCTTGGGAATGAGCAGTTCTTC. Protein product: CASSFGLGNEQFF. The V gene is TRBV11-2, the J gene TRBJ2-1, with no clear D. Germline CDR1 SGHAT, CDR2 FQNNGV. V lost 3 bases to trimming and J lost 7 bases, with 10 bases between them. This CDR3 region has 13 residues.

The chain has TRBV6-5 and TRBJ2-7; the D gene is possibly TRBD2 (5 bases). V was trimmed by 2 bases and J by 6 bases, leaving 20 bases between them. The length of the CDR3 is 16 residues. Germline loops: CDR1 MNHEY, CDR2 SVGAGI. The CDR3 DNA follows: TGTGCCAGCAGTTACCCGTCCCGGGAACCGGGAAGCGAGCAGTACTTC. It encodes CASSYPSREPGSEQYF.

This chain links TRBV19 with TRBJ1-2; D is unclear. This CDR3 has 16 residues. The V end was cut by 4 bases, the J end by 4 bases, with 19 bases between. The germline V gene encodes CDR1 LNHDA and CDR2 SQIVND (reference sequence). CDR3 sequence (DNA): TGTGCCAGTAGTAAAGGTCGGATGAAGGGAAGCTATGGCTACACCTTC. Translating gives CASSKGRMKGSYGYTF.

The rearrangement joins TRBV4-2 to TRBJ1-3; no clear D. Germline values: CDR1 LGHNA, CDR2 YNFKEQ. V lost 0 bases, J lost 0 bases, and 9 bases lay in between. The CDR3 consists of 16 residues. CDR3 sequence: CASSQERSHSGNTIYF. CDR3 nucleotides: TGTGCCAGCAGCCAAGAAAGGTCCCACTCTGGAAACACCATATATTTT.

The genes are TRBV6-4 and TRBJ1-1, with D uncertain. The CDR3 length is 13 residues. The germline V gene encodes CDR1 MRHNA and CDR2 SNTAGT. Trimming stripped 3 bases from V and 0 bases from J, with 5 bases between. The CDR3 DNA follows: TGTGCCAGCAGTGAATTACTGAACACTGAAGCTTTCTTT. It specifies CASSELLNTEAFF.

V gene TRBV7-2 combines with J gene TRBJ2-7; TRBD1 or TRBD2 may be the D gene (5 bases each). The CDR3 totals 15 residues. V lost 0 bases and J 7 bases, leaving 16 bases between the germline ends. Per germline, CDR1 SGHTA and CDR2 FQGNSA. CDR3 sequence: CASSLAPRQSGEQYF. CDR3 nucleotides: TGTGCCAGCAGCTTAGCCCCCCGACAGTCGGGAGAGCAGTACTTC.

The rearrangement uses TRBV7-2 and TRBJ2-3, with no clear D. Trimming removed 2 bases at V and 6 bases at J, with 6 bases between. The CDR3 runs to 12 residues. Germline V CDR1 and CDR2: SGHTA, FQGNSA. In nucleotides, the CDR3 is TGTGCCAGCAGCTTATTCGGTGATACGCAGTATTTT. Its translation: CASSLFGDTQYF.

In its sample, this clone was seen once. The gene calls are TRBV4-2 and TRBJ1-2; D unresolved. Trimming took 2 bases from V and 8 from J, leaving 18 bases between them. The germline gives CDR1 LGHNA, CDR2 YNFKEQ. The CDR3 runs 15 residues. The CDR3 spells CASSQTLEGSRGYTF. In nucleotides, the CDR3 is TGTGCCAGCAGCCAAACCTTAGAAGGCAGTCGGGGCTACACCTTC.